The source of this TCR beta chain is a study of T cells after somatic rescue of genetic block. Profiling relied on immunoSEQ multiplex PCR, and the TCRdb table lists in-frame clones only, not all of them. The profile shows about 72,000 clones, around 90% of them singletons. CDR1 and CDR2 (germline): KGHSY, FQNENV. V was clipped by 3 bases and J by 6 bases; unmatched bases: 17. CDR3 length equals 18 residues. The sequence derives from a man under 40. The sequencing sample was made of peripheral blood mononuclear cells (PBMCs). V is TRBV16 and J is TRBJ2-1; 7 bases agree with TRBD2. The CDR3 coding sequence is TGTGCCAGCAGCCATCTCGCGGGGGACGCGGGAGCCCTCAATGAGCAGTTCTTC. As protein: CASSHLAGDAGALNEQFF.